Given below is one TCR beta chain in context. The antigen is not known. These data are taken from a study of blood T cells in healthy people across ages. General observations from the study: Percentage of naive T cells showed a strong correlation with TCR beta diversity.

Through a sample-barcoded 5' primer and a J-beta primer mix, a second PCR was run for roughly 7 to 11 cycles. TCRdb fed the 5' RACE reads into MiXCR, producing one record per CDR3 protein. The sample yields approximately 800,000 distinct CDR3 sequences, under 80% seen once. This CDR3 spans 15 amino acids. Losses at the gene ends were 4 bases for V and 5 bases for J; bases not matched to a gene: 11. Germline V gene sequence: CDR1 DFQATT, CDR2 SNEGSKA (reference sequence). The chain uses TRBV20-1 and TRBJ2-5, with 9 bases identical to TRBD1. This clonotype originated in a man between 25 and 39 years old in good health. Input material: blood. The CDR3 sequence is CSAIKSGTGLETQYF. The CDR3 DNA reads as TGCAGTGCTATAAAATCCGGGACAGGGCTGGAGACCCAGTACTTC.